What follows are 15 T cell receptor beta chains derived from one specimen sequenced in a study of vaccination and CD4 T cells after COVID-19. The Oncomine TCR Beta short-read assay was what sequenced the DNA obtained from cultured CD4+ T cells. TCRdb ran MiXCR on the PCR reads and lists one entry per CDR3 protein. This table has tens of thousands of distinct CDR3 sequences, about a third appearing once. Regarding time point: late sampling 161 to 241 days after vaccination in a few convalescent patients. Regarding treatment: approximately 9-day PBMC culture with coronavirus spike peptide pools or control peptides (ViraFEST assay). These receptors' antigens are unknown. Sequences were derived from CD4+ T cells from blood, cultured in vitro, sampled about 7 months after SARS-CoV-2 vaccination. Receptors were obtained from a human donor who had recovered from COVID-19.

This clonotype qualifies as medium-sized. V usage is TRBV7-9 and J usage is TRBJ2-7; D is unresolved. Trimming shortened V by 0 bases and J by 6 bases, and 6 bases separated the two germline ends. The germline CDR1 and CDR2 sequences are SEHNR and FQNEAQ (reference sequence). This CDR3 comprises 12 residues. CDR3 protein: CASSLALGEQYF. The DNA of the CDR3 is TGTGCCAGCAGCTTAGCGCTTGGCGAGCAGTACTTC. Filled out from reference TRBV7-9 and TRBJ2-7, the complete variable domain reads DTGVSQNPRHKITKRGQNVTFRCDPISEHNRLYWYRQTLGQGPEFLTYFQNEAQLEKSRLLSDRFSAERPKGSFSTLEIQRTEQGDSAMYLCASSLALGEQYFGPGTRLTVT.

The genes are TRBV10-3 and TRBJ1-2, with 7 bases aligning to TRBD1. V lost 0 bases to trimming and J lost 4 bases; unmatched junction nucleotides: 2. Germline-derived CDR1 and CDR2 are ENHRY and SYGVKD. The CDR3 extends over 14 amino acids. The CDR3 protein is CAISESQGSYGYTF. The CDR3 bases are TGTGCCATCAGTGAGTCACAGGGGAGCTATGGCTACACCTTC.

This clonotype was picked up one time. This chain links TRBV7-2 with TRBJ2-3; 9 nucleotides align to TRBD2. With V trimmed by 5 bases and J by 3 bases, 6 bases remained unmatched. In germline, CDR1 is SGHTA, CDR2 FQGNSA. The CDR3 is made up of 15 amino acids. CDR3 loop: CASSPLAGATDTQYF. DNA of the CDR3: TGTGCCAGCAGCCCCTTAGCGGGAGCGACAGATACGCAGTATTTT.

A few counts support this clonotype. The chain couples TRBV20-1 to TRBJ2-7; a weak D match, TRBD1 (6 bases). The CDR3 length is 13 residues. Trimming took off 3 bases at V and 5 bases at J, with 14 bases between the two ends. Looked up from germline, CDR1 is DFQATT and CDR2 is SNEGSKA (reference sequence). CDR3 region: CSARGQGTHEQYF. In DNA form, the CDR3 reads TGCAGTGCTAGGGGGCAGGGGACCCACGAGCAGTACTTC.

The chain employs TRBV4-2 and TRBJ2-1; maybe TRBD2 (5 bases). V was cut by 5 bases and J by 6 bases, with 17 bases left in between. The germline V gene encodes CDR1 LGHNA and CDR2 YNFKEQ. The CDR3 is made up of 15 amino acids. The CDR3, as DNA: TGTGCCAGCAGCTTAATGGGAGCTAAGACCAATGAGCAGTTCTTC. It codes for CASSLMGAKTNEQFF.

The chain couples TRBV6-1 to TRBJ2-1; 11 bases agree with TRBD1. Germline assignment: CDR1 MNHNS and CDR2 SASEGT. CDR3 size: 16 residues. V dropped 8 bases and J dropped 6; count of bases not matched to a gene: 12. The CDR3 coding sequence is TGTGCCAGCTCCTTCCCGGCAGGGACAGGGGGCAATGAGCAGTTCTTC. Translation: CASSFPAGTGGNEQFF.

The chain carries TRBV7-2 and TRBJ1-2; 10 nucleotides match TRBD1. The CDR3 contains 15 residues. The V and J ends lost 5 bases and 8 bases, in that order; junction bases with no gene match: 11. In germline, CDR1 is SGHTA, CDR2 FQGNSA. This chain's CDR3 is CASSPRTGGERGYTF. CDR3 DNA: TGTGCCAGCAGCCCACGGACAGGGGGGGAACGCGGCTACACCTTC.

This clonotype was detected once. The chain links TRBV6-1 to TRBJ1-5; a weak D match, TRBD1 (6 bases). Between the trimmed V and J ends, which lost 6 bases and 1 base, there was a span of 7 bases. CDR3 size: 13 residues. Germline CDR1 is MNHNS and CDR2 is SASEGT. CDR3 sequence reads: CASRDSSNQPQHF. CDR3 nucleotide sequence: TGTGCCAGCAGGGACAGCAGCAATCAGCCCCAGCATTTT.

The sample holds a few counts of this clonotype. The J gene is TRBJ1-1, the V gene TRBV20-1, with D possibly matching TRBD1 (6 bases). This CDR3 comprises 18 residues. Trimming took 1 base from V and 6 from J, leaving 27 bases between them. Per germline, CDR1 DFQATT and CDR2 SNEGSKA (reference sequence). This chain's CDR3 is CSARGSGPKGSGGSEAFF. The DNA of the CDR3 is TGCAGTGCTAGAGGGTCCGGGCCTAAGGGTTCGGGGGGCTCTGAAGCTTTCTTT.

The chain uses TRBV20-1 and TRBJ1-1; no reliable D call. From germline, CDR1 is DFQATT and CDR2 SNEGSKA (reference sequence). The CDR3 is 13 amino acids. V was trimmed by 3 bases and J by 4 bases, leaving 12 bases between them. The CDR3 DNA reads as TGCAGTGCTAGTCGCCCTCCCCGCACTGAAGCTTTCTTT. This translates into CSASRPPRTEAFF.

V and J are TRBV6-4 and TRBJ2-5; D is uncertain. With 10 bases removed from V and 3 bases from J, the gap between germline ends came to 12 bases. The CDR3 is made up of 12 amino acids. CDR1 is MRHNA, CDR2 SNTAGT, per germline. CDR3 sequence (DNA): TGTGCCACCACACCCTGGAAAGAGACCCAGTACTTC. This gives the protein CATTPWKETQYF.

The rearrangement joins TRBV20-1 to TRBJ2-7; TRBD1 agrees at 8 bases. This CDR3 spans 15 amino acids. Trimming took 5 bases from V and 0 from J; bases not matched to a gene: 9. Germline assignment: CDR1 DFQATT and CDR2 SNEGSKA (reference sequence). CDR3 region: CSAPRTGQTSYEQYF. CDR3 DNA: TGCAGTGCTCCAAGGACAGGGCAGACCTCCTACGAGCAGTACTTC.

V gene TRBV2 combines with J gene TRBJ2-7; perhaps TRBD1 as D (6 bases). V was pared by 6 bases and J by 10 bases, with 16 bases between. The CDR3 is 12 amino acids. CDR1 SNHLY and CDR2 FYNNEI come from the germline V gene. This CDR3 reads CASSEGVRRQYF. DNA for the CDR3: TGTGCCAGCAGCGAGGGGGTAAGAAGACAGTACTTC.

This clonotype was counted a few times. The J gene is TRBJ2-7, the V gene TRBV6-1; tentative D call: TRBD2 (7 bases). V was trimmed by 10 bases and J by 2 bases, leaving 15 bases between them. CDR3 length: 13 residues. Germline assignment: CDR1 MNHNS and CDR2 SASEGT. The CDR3 here is CATNRGATYEQYF. CDR3 nucleotides: TGTGCCACGAACCGGGGGGCCACCTACGAGCAGTACTTC.

The V and J genes are TRBV4-2 and TRBJ2-3; D call uncertain. There are 15 residues in the CDR3. Trimming removed 3 bases from V and 0 bases from J, with 10 bases in between. Per the germline V gene, CDR1 is LGHNA and CDR2 is YNFKEQ. CDR3 nucleotides: TGTGCCAGCAGCCAGCGGATGTCTAGCACAGATACGCAGTATTTT. Its protein product is CASSQRMSSTDTQYF.